Below are 24 T cell receptor beta chains sequenced from a single sample in a study of human T cells and chemical hapten exposure. MiXCR, applied by TCRdb to the RACE reads, yields one record per CDR3 protein. The sample has about 380,000 distinct CDR3 sequences, nearly 5% seen once. Indicated time point: patch test 1, 2 weeks after DPC sensitization. The sample's treatment: therapeutic diphenylcyclopropenone sensitization with weekly scalp DPC. This material consisted of whole blood, taken in connection with sensitization to the hapten diphenylcyclopropenone (DPC). These receptors originate from a woman aged 50 to 60 with alopecia areata. Some clones in this sample may be carry-over from other donors' samples.

This clonotype appeared many times. V usage is TRBV5-4 and J usage is TRBJ1-2; D is perhaps TRBD1 (6 bases). Looked up from germline, CDR1 is SGHNT and CDR2 is YYREEE (reference sequence). CDR3 length: 13 residues. The V end lost 4 bases, the J end lost 4 bases, and 11 bases lay between the germline ends. The CDR3 DNA reads TGTGCCAGCAGCCTGGACAGCACCTATGGCTACACCTTC. Translated: CASSLDSTYGYTF.

Many counts were recorded for this clonotype. The V and J genes are TRBV6-5 and TRBJ1-3, with D hard to call. Germline V lookup: CDR1 MNHEY, CDR2 SVGAGI. Trimming removed 4 bases from V and 0 bases from J, with 7 bases in between. The CDR3 is made up of 14 amino acids. The CDR3 reads CASSLGLSGNTIYF. CDR3 bases: TGTGCCAGCAGTTTGGGCCTCTCTGGAAACACCATATATTTT.

This clonotype has a count of ten or more. The chain employs TRBV9 and TRBJ1-5; no reliable D call. Germline CDR1 is SGDLS and CDR2 is YYNGEE. V was clipped by 1 base and J by 3 bases, with 5 bases between them. The CDR3 spans 13 residues. CDR3 sequence (DNA): TGTGCCAGCAGCGTATCGGACAATCAGCCCCAGCATTTT. Protein product: CASSVSDNQPQHF.

This clonotype has ten or more counts. This sequence joins TRBV24-1 and TRBJ1-6, with D possibly being TRBD1 (6 bases). V gave up 8 bases and J gave up 10 bases, with 23 bases separating them. In germline, CDR1 is KGHDR, CDR2 SFDVKD. The length of the CDR3 is 16 residues. The CDR3 loop reads CATTTTAGDSRSPLHF. CDR3 in DNA: TGTGCCACCACCACGACGGCAGGGGACTCCCGATCACCCCTCCACTTT.

Many counts were recorded for this clonotype. The V call is TRBV20-1, the J call TRBJ2-3; D unresolved. The V and J ends lost 1 base and 2 bases respectively, with 7 bases between them. Looked up from germline, CDR1 is DFQATT and CDR2 is SNEGSKA (reference sequence). The CDR3 spans 13 residues. Written as DNA, the CDR3 is TGCAGTGCTAGAGCCCAGCTCACAGATACGCAGTATTTT. Translated: CSARAQLTDTQYF.

This clonotype came up many times. The chain carries TRBV6-2 or TRBV6-3 and TRBJ2-2; TRBD2 matches 10 bases. The V gene end was trimmed by 5 bases and the J gene end by 5 bases; junction bases not matched to a gene: 11. Germline values: CDR1 MNHEY, CDR2 SVGEGT. This CDR3 has 17 amino acids. The CDR3 DNA follows: TGTGCCAGCAGTCCCCTAGGGCTAGCGGGAGCGACCGGGGAGCTGTTTTTT. This codes for CASSPLGLAGATGELFF.

At least ten counts were recorded for this clonotype. The rearrangement uses TRBV2 and TRBJ1-1; D remains ambiguous. Germline CDR1 SNHLY, CDR2 FYNNEI. The CDR3 totals 13 residues. The V end was cut by 3 bases, the J end by 4 bases, with 9 bases between. CDR3 bases: TGTGCCAGCAGTGAGCAGAAGTCCACTGAAGCTTTCTTT. Protein: CASSEQKSTEAFF.

V usage is TRBV5-1 and J usage is TRBJ1-1, with 7 bases aligning to TRBD1. Looked up from germline, CDR1 is SGHRS and CDR2 is YFSETQ. The CDR3 has 16 amino acids. The V gene end was trimmed by 0 bases and the J gene end by 4 bases; junction bases not matched to a gene: 9. The CDR3 bases are TGCGCCAGCAGCTTGGCCCTCACAGGGGTGAGCACTGAAGCTTTCTTT. Amino acid sequence: CASSLALTGVSTEAFF. The variable domain in full, completed from reference TRBV5-1 and TRBJ1-1, reads KAGVTQTPRYLIKTRGQQVTLSCSPISGHRSVSWYQQTPGQGLQFLFEYFSETQRNKGNFPGRFSGRQFSNSRSEMNVSTLELGDSALYLCASSLALTGVSTEAFFGQGTRLTVV.

This clonotype was recorded at least ten times. The chain combines TRBV20-1 with TRBJ1-2, with 7 nucleotides matching TRBD1. J lost 4 bases, V lost 0 bases, and 8 bases had no gene match. Germline CDR1 reads DFQATT; CDR2 reads SNEGSKA (reference sequence). The CDR3 totals 15 residues. The CDR3 spells CSARDRRGQVYGYTF. DNA of the CDR3: TGCAGTGCTAGAGATCGGAGGGGGCAGGTCTATGGCTACACCTTC.

The sample holds many counts of this clonotype. The chain couples TRBV29-1 to TRBJ1-2; unclear D gene. Germline V gene lookup returns CDR1 SQVTM and CDR2 ANQGSEA. This CDR3 is built from 13 residues. V was shortened by 3 bases and J by 0 bases, with 8 bases between the two germline ends. The DNA of the CDR3 is TGCAGCGTTGAGGTCCCGCCTAACTATGGCTACACCTTC. It specifies CSVEVPPNYGYTF. The variable domain in full, completed from reference TRBV29-1 and TRBJ1-2, reads SAVISQKPSRDICQRGTSLTIQCQVDSQVTMMFWYRQQPGQSLTLIATANQGSEATYESGFVIDKFPISRPNLTFSTLTVSNMSPEDSSIYLCSVEVPPNYGYTFGSGTRLTVV.

V gene TRBV9 combines with J gene TRBJ1-2; tentative D call: TRBD1 (6 bases). Germline values: CDR1 SGDLS, CDR2 YYNGEE. The V gene lost 0 bases and the J gene lost 6 bases, with 12 bases spanning the gap. The CDR3 covers 14 residues. The CDR3 bases are TGTGCCAGCAGCGTAGGACAGCCAGGGGATGGCTACACCTTC. This translates into CASSVGQPGDGYTF.

This clonotype was recorded many times. The CDR3 DNA is TGTGCCAGCAGCTTCGGCCTAGCGGGGGGTACGAGCACAGATACGCAGTATTTT. Amino acids: CASSFGLAGGTSTDTQYF. This chain connects TRBV7-6 to TRBJ2-3; 11 nucleotides line up with TRBD2. Germline CDR1 reads SGHVS; CDR2 reads FNYEAQ. The CDR3 totals 18 residues. V shed 3 bases, J shed 0 bases, and the junction held 8 bases outside the gene matches.

This clonotype was observed at least ten times. This chain joins TRBV11-2 and TRBJ2-3; 8 bases are shared with TRBD2. CDR3 size: 17 residues. J lost 0 bases, V lost 2 bases, and 7 bases had no gene match. From germline, CDR1 is SGHAT and CDR2 FQNNGV. Here the CDR3 DNA reads TGTGCCAGCAGCTTACCGAGCGGGAGTGAGAGCACAGATACGCAGTATTTT. Translation: CASSLPSGSESTDTQYF. Looking up the rest from reference TRBV11-2 and TRBJ2-3 gives the full variable domain: EAGVAQSPRYKIIEKRQSVAFWCNPISGHATLYWYQQILGQGPKLLIQFQNNGVVDDSQLPKDRFSAERLKGVDSTLKIQPAKLEDSAVYLCASSLPSGSESTDTQYFGPGTRLTVL.

This clonotype has at least ten counts. The chain has TRBV2 and TRBJ1-3; the match to TRBD1 covers 10 bases. CDR1 is SNHLY, CDR2 FYNNEI, per germline. The length of the CDR3 is 14 residues. Trimming cost V 8 bases and J 3 bases; bases outside gene matches: 4. CDR3 region: CASRQGAGGNTIYF. As DNA, the CDR3 is TGTGCCAGCCGACAGGGGGCCGGTGGAAACACCATATATTTT. The variable domain in full, completed from reference TRBV2 and TRBJ1-3, reads EPEVTQTPSHQVTQMGQEVILRCVPISNHLYFYWYRQILGQKVEFLVSFYNNEISEKSEIFDDQFSVERPDGSNFTLKIRSTKLEDSAMYFCASRQGAGGNTIYFGEGSWLTVV.

This clonotype has at least ten counts. This chain joins TRBV28 and TRBJ1-5, with D hard to call. The germline CDR1 and CDR2 sequences are MDHEN and SYDVKM. V was clipped by 7 bases and J by 10 bases, with 17 bases between them. The CDR3 spans 13 residues. The CDR3 DNA reads as TGTGCCAGCAAAGAGGCATCCGGGCGCCCCCAGCATTTT. Protein sequence: CASKEASGRPQHF.

A note on this clonotype: A read error is possible here, since a much larger clone lies one base away. The chain uses TRBV6-2 or TRBV6-3 and TRBJ2-7, with TRBD1 identical over 9 bases. The V gene end was trimmed by 4 bases and the J gene end by 12 bases; junction bases not matched to a gene: 13. This CDR3 is built from 14 residues. CDR1 MNHEY and CDR2 SVGEGT come from the germline V gene. DNA for the CDR3: TGTGCCAGCAGTTCACACACCGGACAGGGGAGTCTGTACTTC. Translation gives CASSSHTGQGSLYF.

This clonotype has a count of ten or more. This chain connects TRBV3-1 to TRBJ1-1; the match to TRBD1 covers 8 bases. Germline lookup yields CDR1 LGHDT and CDR2 YNNKEL (reference sequence). Trimming at V came to 4 bases and at J to 11 bases, leaving 9 bases not matched to a gene. The CDR3 extends over 13 amino acids. This CDR3 reads CASSPGPQGGAFF. CDR3 DNA sequence: TGTGCCAGCAGCCCTGGCCCACAGGGGGGGGCTTTCTTT.

This clonotype appeared many times. The J gene is TRBJ1-5, the V gene TRBV7-2; D not certain. The CDR3 has 12 residues. In germline, CDR1 is SGHTA, CDR2 FQGNSA. The V end lost 4 bases, the J end lost 5 bases, and 6 bases lay between the germline ends. The CDR3 region is CASSSTDQPQHF. DNA for the CDR3: TGTGCCAGCAGCTCCACCGATCAGCCCCAGCATTTT. Filled out from reference TRBV7-2 and TRBJ1-5, the complete variable domain reads GAGVSQSPSNKVTEKGKDVELRCDPISGHTALYWYRQSLGQGLEFLIYFQGNSAPDKSGLPSDRFSAERTGGSVSTLTIQRTQQEDSAVYLCASSSTDQPQHFGDGTRLSIL.

The rearrangement uses TRBV6-1 and TRBJ2-2; 8 nucleotides align to TRBD2. The V and J ends lost 3 bases and 1 base, in that order; junction bases with no gene match: 7. In germline, CDR1 is MNHNS, CDR2 SASEGT. The CDR3 spans 17 residues. The CDR3: CASSDPYGGGNTGELFF. The CDR3 DNA reads TGTGCCAGCAGTGACCCCTACGGGGGGGGGAACACCGGGGAGCTGTTTTTT.

The chain couples TRBV6-6 to TRBJ2-7; no clear D. Germline V gene lookup returns CDR1 MNHNY and CDR2 SVGAGI (reference sequence). The V gene lost 6 bases and the J gene lost 6 bases, with 18 bases spanning the gap. CDR3 length equals 14 residues. CDR3 nucleotides: TGTGCCAGCAGCTCCGACTGGGTGAAAGCCGAGCAGTACTTC. It specifies CASSSDWVKAEQYF.

V gene TRBV29-1 combines with J gene TRBJ2-2; no definite D call. This CDR3 is built from 12 residues. Per the germline V gene, CDR1 is SQVTM and CDR2 is ANQGSEA. V lost 7 bases and J lost 7, with 13 bases in between. The CDR3 nucleotides read TGCAGCGCCCCTGGGCCTAACGGGGAGCTGTTTTTT. Protein: CSAPGPNGELFF.

V gene TRBV30 combines with J gene TRBJ2-1; no definite D call. V was pared by 4 bases and J by 0 bases, with 7 bases between. Germline values: CDR1 GTSNPN, CDR2 SVGIG (reference sequence). The CDR3 has 13 residues. The CDR3 is CAWKGSSYNEQFF. The CDR3 nucleotides are TGTGCCTGGAAGGGCAGCTCCTACAATGAGCAGTTCTTC. Full variable domain (rest looked up from reference TRBV30 and TRBJ2-1): SQTIHQWPATLVQPVGSPLSLECTVEGTSNPNLYWYRQAAGRGLQLLFYSVGIGQISSEVPQNLSASRPQDRQFILSSKKLLLSDSGFYLCAWKGSSYNEQFFGPGTRLTVL.

V gene TRBV5-5 combines with J gene TRBJ1-5; 9 positions match TRBD1. The trim removed 3 bases at V and 7 bases at J, leaving 5 bases unmatched. In germline, CDR1 is SGHKS, CDR2 YYEKEE (reference sequence). The CDR3 totals 14 residues. The CDR3 spells CASSYLTGGQPQHF. The CDR3 coding sequence is TGTGCCAGCAGCTACCTAACAGGGGGCCAGCCCCAGCATTTT.

This clonotype has at least ten counts. This sequence joins TRBV7-9 and TRBJ1-2; TRBD1 is a possible D gene (5 bases). Deletions cut 4 bases from V and 5 bases from J, with 8 bases between. Germline V CDR1 and CDR2: SEHNR, FQNEAQ (reference sequence). This CDR3 is 12 amino acids long. The CDR3 protein is CASSSEGYGYTF. CDR3 coding DNA: TGTGCCAGCAGCTCAGAGGGGTATGGCTACACCTTC.